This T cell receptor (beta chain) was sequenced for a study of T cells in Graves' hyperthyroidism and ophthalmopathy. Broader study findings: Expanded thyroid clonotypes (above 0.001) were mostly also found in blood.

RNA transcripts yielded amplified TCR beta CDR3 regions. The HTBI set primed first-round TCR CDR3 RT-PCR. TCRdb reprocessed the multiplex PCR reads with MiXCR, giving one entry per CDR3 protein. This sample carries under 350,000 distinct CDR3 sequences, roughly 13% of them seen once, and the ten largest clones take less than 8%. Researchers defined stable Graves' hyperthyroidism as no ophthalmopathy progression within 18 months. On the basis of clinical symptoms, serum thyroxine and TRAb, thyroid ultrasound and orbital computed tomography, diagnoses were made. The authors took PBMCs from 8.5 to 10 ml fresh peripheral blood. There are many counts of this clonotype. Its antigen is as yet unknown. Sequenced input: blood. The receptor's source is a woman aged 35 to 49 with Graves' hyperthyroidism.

CDR3 sequence (DNA): TGTGCCAGCAGCCATCGGGGCCGGGAGGAAAAACTGTTTTTT. The encoded protein is CASSHRGREEKLFF. The V and J genes are TRBV3-1 and TRBJ1-4; TRBD1 might be the D (5 bases). CDR1 LGHDT and CDR2 YNNKEL come from the germline V gene (reference sequence). Trimming removed 3 bases at V and 8 bases at J, with 13 bases between. The CDR3 loop spans 14 amino acids. Combining the CDR3 with reference TRBV3-1 and TRBJ1-4 gives the whole variable domain DTAVSQTPKYLVTQMGNDKSIKCEQNLGHDTMYWYKQDSKKFLKIMFSYNNKELIINETVPNRFSPKSPDKAHLNLHINSLELGDSAVYFCASSHRGREEKLFFGSGTQLSVL.